These 2 T cell receptor beta chains were all obtained from the same sample, sequenced in a study of cytomegalovirus exposure and HLA in healthy donors. Primers for the PCR totalled 60 Vbeta and 13 Jbeta. TCRdb's table, derived via immunoSEQ multiplex PCR, lists solely in-frame clones and lacks some. The data hold over 95,000 clones, with under 85% observed a single time. The sample consisted of PBMCs. The receptors derive from a man aged 35 to 55 in good health and CMV-seropositive.

The V gene is TRBV6-4, the J gene TRBJ2-3; perhaps TRBD2 as D (6 bases). This CDR3 has 15 residues. Trimming cost V 3 bases and J 2 bases, with 12 bases left between them. Germline V gene lookup returns CDR1 MRHNA and CDR2 SNTAGT. CDR3 DNA sequence: TGTGCCAGCAGTGAAGCGGGTAGTTCCACAGATACGCAGTATTTT. As protein: CASSEAGSSTDTQYF.

The chain carries TRBV7-8 and TRBJ1-4; possible D gene TRBD1, 5 bases. The CDR3 spans 16 residues. The V and J ends lost 0 bases and 7 bases respectively, with 15 bases between them. Germline V lookup: CDR1 SGHVS, CDR2 FQNEAQ. The DNA of the CDR3 is TGTGCCAGCAGCTTAGCTTTGGGACTGCGTAGTGAAAAACTGTTTTTT. Its translation: CASSLALGLRSEKLFF.